Included here is one T cell receptor (beta chain) sequence, with context. Authors' analysis steps: Cell counts per sample came from amplifying reference gene primers. Using immunoSEQ multiplex PCR, the repertoire was profiled, and TCRdb retains in-frame clones only, with some absent. The V and J calls and clone size come from that table; D and trimming were worked out from the DNA. The sample shows about 230,000 clones, roughly 83% of them seen only once. This specimen comes from a study of blood T cell repertoires in COVID-19. About the research overall: Spain, Italy and the United States supplied samples that represented acute and convalescent COVID-19. From T cells, B-cell-depleted T cells, or PBMCs came the material, which was cDNA or gDNA.

Material: peripheral blood. The source is a man in his forties with acute or convalescent COVID-19.

DNA for the CDR3: TGTGCCAGCAGCGAAGCAGGGGCGGGAAACACCATATATTTT. Its protein product is CASSEAGAGNTIYF. The chain links TRBV9 to TRBJ1-3; perhaps TRBD1 as D (6 bases). Trimming left V 3 bases short and J 4 bases short, with 11 bases between. The length of the CDR3 is 14 residues. Per germline, CDR1 SGDLS and CDR2 YYNGEE.